The 11 T cell receptor beta chains below come from one sample, sequenced in a study of T cells in Graves' hyperthyroidism and ophthalmopathy. Amplified regions were TCR beta CDR3 sequences from RNA transcripts. The HTBI primer set drove a first-round RT-PCR of the TCR CDR3. TCRdb analysed the multiplex PCR reads with MiXCR anew, one entry per CDR3 protein. This sample has hundreds of thousands of distinct CDR3 sequences; about a sixth occur once, and the top ten carry less than 3.5%. Sample: blood. The source is a woman aged 40 to 50 with Graves' ophthalmopathy.

J is TRBJ2-5 and V is TRBV2, with TRBD2 matching 10 bases. Per the germline V gene, CDR1 is SNHLY and CDR2 is FYNNEI. CDR3 length: 14 residues. V shed 11 bases and J 5 bases; nucleotides not matched to a gene: 11. CDR3 protein: CAGAASGGRETQYF. DNA for the CDR3: TGTGCCGGAGCTGCTAGCGGGGGTCGGGAGACCCAGTACTTC.

There are many counts of this clonotype. The chain couples TRBV12-3 or TRBV12-4 to TRBJ1-1; tentatively, D is TRBD1 (6 bases). The CDR3 contains 14 residues. V was pared by 7 bases and J by 1 base, with 13 bases between. The CDR3 DNA reads as TGTGCCAGCAACCACAGGGCTGGGAACACTGAAGCTTTCTTT. As protein: CASNHRAGNTEAFF.

This clonotype was recorded many times. The chain is built from TRBV12-3 or TRBV12-4 and TRBJ1-5; the D gene is possibly TRBD1 (5 bases). Trimming shortened V by 3 bases and J by 7 bases, and 13 bases separated the two germline ends. This CDR3 has 14 amino acids. This CDR3 reads CASSFGGGKQPQHF. CDR3 DNA sequence: TGTGCCAGCAGTTTTGGGGGAGGGAAGCAGCCCCAGCATTTT.

This clonotype was seen many times. The chain combines TRBV7-2 with TRBJ2-1; the D gene could be TRBD1 or TRBD2 (5 bases each). Per the germline V gene, CDR1 is SGHTA and CDR2 is FQGNSA. Trimming removed 5 bases from V and 10 bases from J, with 21 bases in between. The CDR3 has 15 amino acids. CDR3 sequence: CASSLRDHPRWEQFF. CDR3 coding DNA: TGTGCCAGCAGCCTTCGGGACCACCCCCGGTGGGAGCAGTTCTTC.

There are a few counts of this clonotype. A much larger clone lies one base from this, so it may be a read error. The genes are TRBV5-1 and TRBJ2-2, with D possibly TRBD2 on 6 matching bases. V was shortened by 4 bases and J by 7 bases, with 17 bases between the two germline ends. Germline-derived CDR1 and CDR2 are SGHRS and YFSETQ. The CDR3 loop spans 15 amino acids. For the CDR3, the DNA is TGCGCCAGCAGCCCAAGGATGGGGGGATTCGGGGAGCTGTTTTTT. Translated: CASSPRMGGFGELFF.

The chain recombines TRBV5-6 with TRBJ1-3; no clear D gene. This CDR3 contains 15 residues. Per germline, CDR1 SGHDT and CDR2 YYEEEE. Trimming took 1 base from V and 7 from J, leaving 15 bases between them. The CDR3 DNA follows: TGTGCCAGCAGCTTGTGGGCAGCCGGAGGGAACACCATATATTTT. It specifies CASSLWAAGGNTIYF.

This clonotype was found a few times. The chain is built from TRBV5-1 and TRBJ1-6; no reliable D call. Trimming removed 0 bases at V and 8 bases at J, with 18 bases between. The CDR3 has 17 amino acids. Germline V CDR1 and CDR2: SGHRS, YFSETQ. The CDR3 region has the DNA TGCGCCAGCAGCTTGGCCACGAGTTCCGTGACGGATTCACCCCTCCACTTT. This sequence encodes CASSLATSSVTDSPLHF.

The chain employs TRBV19 and TRBJ1-5, with a possible D match to TRBD1 (6 bases). CDR3 size: 13 residues. V lost 3 bases, J lost 10 bases, and 13 bases lay in between. The germline CDR1 and CDR2 sequences are LNHDA and SQIVND (reference sequence). The CDR3, as DNA: TGTGCCAGTAGTATGGGGGCGGGACTACCCCAGCATTTT. Its translation is CASSMGAGLPQHF.

This clonotype has at least ten counts. The J gene is TRBJ1-4, the V gene TRBV2; tentatively, D is TRBD1 (6 bases). The CDR3 covers 16 residues. V was trimmed by 3 bases and J by 10 bases, leaving 21 bases between them. Germline loops: CDR1 SNHLY, CDR2 FYNNEI. As DNA, the CDR3 is TGTGCCAGCAGTGAGACAGGCAAGGGGCCCCGAAGAAAACTGTTTTTT. Amino acid sequence: CASSETGKGPRRKLFF.

This clonotype has a count of ten or more. The chain joins TRBV12-3 or TRBV12-4 to TRBJ1-5; 9 positions match TRBD1. This CDR3 is built from 15 residues. With V trimmed by 6 bases and J by 6 bases, 9 bases remained unmatched. The CDR3 DNA is TGTGCCAGCAGCCGCGGACAGGGGAGGGCTCAGCCCCAGCATTTT. It translates to CASSRGQGRAQPQHF.

This clonotype was observed many times. In nucleotides, the CDR3 is TGTGCCAGCAGTCCCGACATCACGACAGGCCGGTATGGTGGCTACACCTTC. Its protein product is CASSPDITTGRYGGYTF. V gene TRBV12-3 or TRBV12-4 combines with J gene TRBJ1-2; D might be TRBD1 (6 bases). Trimming shortened V by 5 bases and J by 7 bases, and 26 bases separated the two germline ends. The CDR3 totals 17 residues.